The 32 T cell receptor beta chains below all came from one sample that was sequenced in a study of PD-1 blockade in classical Hodgkin lymphoma (dated by TCRdb to 2020 to 2021). Library generation was performed with the immunoSEQ multiplex PCR assay. What TCRdb holds here is the immuneACCESS table cut down to in-frame rearrangements. Part of the clones is not present; checked against another copy, under half of the missing clones reflect an unresolved V gene, and the others are unexplained. For this sample there are roughly 140,000 clones; about four fifths appear just once. The ten largest make up 7.5% to 10% of the sample. The time point label, read with the paper, signifies: cycle 2 day 1 (C2D1) of nivolumab. Every trial patient had relapsed after autologous stem cell transplantation, and cohorts A, B and C differed in prior brentuximab vedotin exposure. The sequenced sample was peripheral blood mononuclear cells (PBMCs), obtained before the second cycle of nivolumab. The receptors shown here come from a human donor with classical Hodgkin lymphoma.

The V gene is TRBV6-1, the J gene TRBJ2-3; D may be TRBD1 (5 bases). CDR3 length: 15 amino acids. The germline V gene encodes CDR1 MNHNS and CDR2 SASEGT. V gave up 3 bases and J gave up 4 bases, with 14 bases separating them. CDR3 region: CASSEGRVVADTQYF. DNA for the CDR3: TGTGCCAGCAGTGAGGGCAGGGTGGTTGCAGATACGCAGTATTTT.

V usage is TRBV19 and J usage is TRBJ2-7; 10 nucleotides match TRBD2. The CDR3 covers 15 residues. Germline loops: CDR1 LNHDA, CDR2 SQIVND (reference sequence). V was pared by 5 bases and J by 0 bases, with 4 bases of the junction left unmatched. The CDR3 nucleotides are TGTGCCAGTAGTCCCGCTAGCGGGAGCTCCTACGAGCAGTACTTC. The encoded protein is CASSPASGSSYEQYF.

This clone has just a few counts. The chain recombines TRBV7-9 with TRBJ1-2; D might be TRBD1 (5 bases). V dropped 5 bases and J dropped 4 bases, with 11 bases sitting between them. From germline, CDR1 is SEHNR and CDR2 FQNEAQ (reference sequence). This CDR3 has 13 amino acids. In DNA form, the CDR3 reads TGTGCCAGCAGCCGTTCCGACAGCTATGGCTACACCTTC. Its translation is CASSRSDSYGYTF.

This clone was recorded only once. This sequence joins TRBV6-1 and TRBJ1-1; D ambiguous. V was pared by 3 bases and J by 4 bases, with 12 bases between. Germline V gives CDR1 MNHNS, CDR2 SASEGT. The CDR3 is made up of 14 amino acids. This CDR3 is CASSDELGFTEAFF. As DNA, the CDR3 is TGTGCCAGCAGTGACGAATTGGGGTTCACTGAAGCTTTCTTT.

The genes are TRBV5-4 and TRBJ2-7; TRBD2 agrees at 10 bases. Germline CDR1 SGHNT, CDR2 YYREEE (reference sequence). The V segment lost 2 bases and the J segment 0 bases; nucleotides outside the gene matches: 8. The CDR3 sequence is 17 residues long. CDR3 residues: CASSFLSGGTSSYEQYF. The CDR3 DNA follows: TGTGCCAGCAGCTTTCTTAGCGGGGGGACAAGCTCCTACGAGCAGTACTTC.

The chain recombines TRBV5-4 with TRBJ2-2; 7 bases match TRBD1. Unmatched junction bases numbered 5, after V lost 0 bases and J lost 6 bases. CDR3 size: 15 residues. Germline V lookup: CDR1 SGHNT, CDR2 YYREEE (reference sequence). CDR3 region: CASSLGQGYPGELFF. CDR3 nucleotides: TGTGCCAGCAGCTTGGGACAGGGCTACCCCGGGGAGCTGTTTTTT.

This clone turned up a few times. The chain combines TRBV9 with TRBJ2-1; 9 bases map to TRBD1. There are 15 residues in the CDR3. From germline, CDR1 is SGDLS and CDR2 YYNGEE. J lost 4 bases, V lost 3 bases, and 5 bases had no gene match. The CDR3 DNA reads as TGTGCCAGCAGCGGCCGGGACAGGGATTACAATGAGCAGTTCTTC. Its translation is CASSGRDRDYNEQFF.

The rearrangement joins TRBV25-1 to TRBJ1-1; no definite D call. Trimming took 0 bases from V and 1 from J, leaving 9 bases between them. Germline lookup yields CDR1 MGHDK and CDR2 SYGVNS. The CDR3 has 15 residues. The CDR3 here is CASSEYWRGNTEAFF. CDR3 sequence (DNA): TGTGCCAGCAGTGAATACTGGAGAGGGAACACTGAAGCTTTCTTT.

Only a few counts were recorded for this clone. The J gene is TRBJ2-5, the V gene TRBV28; 8 bases are a match to TRBD2. Germline V gene sequence: CDR1 MDHEN, CDR2 SYDVKM. The CDR3 consists of 15 residues. V lost 7 bases and J lost 7; bases outside the gene matches: 14. CDR3 amino acids: CASTELAGPFWTQYF. The CDR3 DNA reads as TGTGCCAGCACCGAGCTAGCGGGCCCGTTTTGGACCCAGTACTTC.

The chain has TRBV7-9 and TRBJ2-1; D is perhaps TRBD2 (7 bases). CDR1 and CDR2 (germline): SEHNR, FQNEAQ (reference sequence). The CDR3 has 16 residues. V was pared by 4 bases and J by 5 bases, with 18 bases between. CDR3 DNA sequence: TGTGCCAGCAGCTCCCCTAACGGGGGGCCCGACAATGAGCAGTTCTTC. Translating gives CASSSPNGGPDNEQFF. Variable domain in full (rest from reference TRBV7-9 and TRBJ2-1): DTGVSQNPRHKITKRGQNVTFRCDPISEHNRLYWYRQTLGQGPEFLTYFQNEAQLEKSRLLSDRFSAERPKGSFSTLEIQRTEQGDSAMYLCASSSPNGGPDNEQFFGPGTRLTVL.

This chain links TRBV11-2 with TRBJ2-3; 9 bases match TRBD1. Germline trimming cut 1 base from V and 2 bases from J; bases unmatched to any gene: 4. The CDR3 contains 16 residues. In germline, CDR1 is SGHAT, CDR2 FQNNGV. The chain's CDR3 is CASSLGTGAYTDTQYF. The CDR3 region has the DNA TGTGCCAGCAGCTTAGGGACAGGGGCATACACAGATACGCAGTATTTT. Full variable domain (rest looked up from reference TRBV11-2 and TRBJ2-3): EAGVAQSPRYKIIEKRQSVAFWCNPISGHATLYWYQQILGQGPKLLIQFQNNGVVDDSQLPKDRFSAERLKGVDSTLKIQPAKLEDSAVYLCASSLGTGAYTDTQYFGPGTRLTVL.

The genes are TRBV9 and TRBJ2-1; TRBD2 aligns across 8 bases. The germline gives CDR1 SGDLS, CDR2 YYNGEE. This CDR3 is 19 amino acids long. Trimming removed 0 bases from V and 7 bases from J; junction bases left unmatched: 18. The CDR3: CASSVAWSRRAGEENEQFF. CDR3 DNA: TGTGCCAGCAGCGTAGCTTGGTCTCGGCGAGCGGGAGAGGAAAATGAGCAGTTCTTC.

The chain joins TRBV27 to TRBJ1-4; perhaps TRBD1 as D (5 bases). The CDR3 is made up of 16 amino acids. The V end lost 4 bases, the J end lost 5 bases, and 17 bases lay between the germline ends. The germline V gene encodes CDR1 MNHEY and CDR2 SMNVEV (reference sequence). In DNA form, the CDR3 reads TGTGCCAGCAGTTACGTCAGGGCAGGGCGGAATGAAAAACTGTTTTTT. Translated, it gives CASSYVRAGRNEKLFF. The full variable domain, completed using reference TRBV27 and TRBJ1-4, is EAQVTQNPRYLITVTGKKLTVTCSQNMNHEYMSWYRQDPGLGLRQIYYSMNVEVTDKGDVPEGYKVSRKEKRNFPLILESPSPNQTSLYFCASSYVRAGRNEKLFFGSGTQLSVL.

The chain couples TRBV2 to TRBJ2-5; D is unclear. The CDR3 is 14 residues long. The germline CDR1 and CDR2 sequences are SNHLY and FYNNEI. The V and J ends lost 3 bases and 5 bases respectively, with 13 bases between them. CDR3 nucleotides: TGTGCCAGCAGTGACGGAGTCAGCGTGGAGACCCAGTACTTC. It translates to CASSDGVSVETQYF.

This clone occurred a few times. The chain uses TRBV6-1 and TRBJ1-2; 10 bases match TRBD1. Germline V gives CDR1 MNHNS, CDR2 SASEGT. This CDR3 comprises 16 residues. V was pared by 1 base and J by 1 base, with 3 bases of the junction left unmatched. Written as DNA, the CDR3 is TGTGCCAGCAGTGAAGTATGGACAGGGGGTAACTATGGCTACACCTTC. Its protein product is CASSEVWTGGNYGYTF.

The V gene is TRBV28, the J gene TRBJ2-1; D not resolved. Germline V gene sequence: CDR1 MDHEN, CDR2 SYDVKM. V was cut by 2 bases and J by 9 bases, with 14 bases left in between. The CDR3 is 14 residues long. The CDR3 nucleotides read TGTGCCAGCAGTTTAGCTCATGGAGTTACTGAGCAGTTCTTC. It encodes CASSLAHGVTEQFF.

Comments on this clone: Mismatch with germline at one junction end may stem from a read error. The rearrangement uses TRBV6-5 and TRBJ1-4; maybe TRBD1 (5 bases). CDR1 and CDR2 (germline): MNHEY, SVGAGI. The CDR3 totals 12 residues. CDR3 nucleotide sequence: TGTGCCATCAGTGACAGTAATGAAAAACTGTTTTTT. This sequence encodes CAISDSNEKLFF.

The J gene is TRBJ2-7, the V gene TRBV5-4; the D gene is possibly TRBD1 (7 bases). The CDR3 sequence is 16 residues long. The germline CDR1 and CDR2 sequences are SGHNT and YYREEE (reference sequence). With 5 bases removed from V and 2 bases from J, the gap between germline ends came to 20 bases. CDR3: CASSFAAGQRAYEQYF. The CDR3, as DNA: TGTGCCAGCAGTTTTGCCGCGGGACAGAGAGCCTACGAGCAGTACTTC.

The chain combines TRBV5-6 with TRBJ2-7; 10 nucleotides align to TRBD1. The V and J ends lost 2 bases and 4 bases, in that order; junction bases with no gene match: 12. The CDR3 spans 17 residues. Germline V gene data show CDR1 as SGHDT and CDR2 as YYEEEE. The chain's CDR3 is CASSFPFRDRGKYEQYF. CDR3 coding DNA: TGTGCCAGCAGCTTTCCCTTCCGGGACAGGGGTAAATACGAGCAGTACTTC.

The chain joins TRBV7-2 to TRBJ2-1; possibly TRBD1 or TRBD2 for D (5 bases each). The V gene lost 5 bases and the J gene lost 5 bases, with 10 bases spanning the gap. CDR3 length: 13 residues. Germline lookup yields CDR1 SGHTA and CDR2 FQGNSA. The CDR3 here is CASSQGPNNEQFF. CDR3 in DNA: TGTGCCAGCAGCCAGGGACCAAACAATGAGCAGTTCTTC.

This clone was seen a few times. J is TRBJ2-7 and V is TRBV7-9; a possible D gene is TRBD1 (6 bases). The length of the CDR3 is 12 residues. The V and J ends lost 5 bases and 7 bases respectively, with 12 bases between them. CDR1 is SEHNR, CDR2 FQNEAQ, per germline (reference sequence). The CDR3 region has the DNA TGTGCCAGCAGCCCACAGGGTGTGGAGCAGTACTTC. It is translated as CASSPQGVEQYF.

The V call is TRBV29-1, the J call TRBJ1-1, with 8 nucleotides matching TRBD1. J lost 3 bases, V lost 7 bases, and 7 bases had no gene match. The CDR3 is 13 amino acids. The germline V gene has CDR1 SQVTM and CDR2 ANQGSEA. The DNA for the CDR3 is TGCAGCGCTTCGACAGGGGCGTACACTGAAGCTTTCTTT. It codes for CSASTGAYTEAFF.

The chain joins TRBV5-6 to TRBJ2-3; the D gene is possibly TRBD2 (7 bases). V was shortened by 4 bases and J by 11 bases, with 11 bases between the two germline ends. The CDR3 consists of 11 residues. Germline lookup yields CDR1 SGHDT and CDR2 YYEEEE. The CDR3 spells CASSRRGGQYF. DNA for the CDR3: TGTGCCAGCAGCCGTAGGGGGGGGCAGTATTTT. Supplemented by reference TRBV5-6 and TRBJ2-3, the full variable domain reads DAGVTQSPTHLIKTRGQQVTLRCSPKSGHDTVSWYQQALGQGPQFIFQYYEEEERQRGNFPDRFSGHQFPNYSSELNVNALLLGDSALYLCASSRRGGQYFGPGTRLTVL.

V is TRBV19 and J is TRBJ1-5; 11 bases are a match to TRBD1. CDR1 is LNHDA, CDR2 SQIVND, per germline (reference sequence). V shed 5 bases and J 7 bases; nucleotides not matched to a gene: 10. CDR3 length: 16 residues. CDR3 in DNA: TGTGCCAGTAGTCCCCCCGGGACAGGGGGAAAGCAGCCCCAGCATTTT. Encoded protein: CASSPPGTGGKQPQHF.

This chain links TRBV19 with TRBJ2-7; D could derive from TRBD1 or TRBD2 (7 bases each). Germline V gene lookup returns CDR1 LNHDA and CDR2 SQIVND (reference sequence). Deletions cut 3 bases from V and 3 bases from J, with 12 bases between. CDR3 length: 14 amino acids. The CDR3 protein is CASSIQGGNYEQYF. CDR3 DNA sequence: TGTGCCAGTAGTATTCAGGGGGGGAACTACGAGCAGTACTTC.

In this sample, this clone turned up once. The chain is built from TRBV4-1 and TRBJ2-3; tentative D call: TRBD2 (7 bases). The V gene lost 1 base and the J gene lost 1 base, with 21 bases spanning the gap. The CDR3 is 19 residues long. Germline V gene sequence: CDR1 MGHRA, CDR2 YSYEKL. The CDR3 sequence: CASSQGPPVGGARTDTQYF. The CDR3 DNA follows: TGCGCCAGCAGCCAAGGCCCACCGGTGGGGGGGGCCCGCACAGATACGCAGTATTTT.

This chain joins TRBV7-3 and TRBJ1-2; 7 bases match TRBD1. CDR1 is SGHTA, CDR2 FQGTGA, per germline. V dropped 5 bases and J dropped 8; count of bases not matched to a gene: 14. CDR3 size: 15 residues. The CDR3 region has the DNA TGTGCCAGCAGCCGCCTCGGGCAGGGGGAGGGCGGCTACACCTTC. Translation gives CASSRLGQGEGGYTF.

The gene calls are TRBV18 and TRBJ2-7, with D perhaps matching TRBD1 (6 bases). From germline, CDR1 is KGHSH and CDR2 LQKENI. Trimming left V 0 bases short and J 1 base short, with 7 bases between. This CDR3 has 14 residues. DNA for the CDR3: TGTGCCAGCTCACCACCGGACAGTTCCTACGAGCAGTACTTC. Protein product: CASSPPDSSYEQYF.

The chain is built from TRBV6-5 and TRBJ1-1; TRBD1 is a possible D gene (6 bases). The CDR3 runs to 15 residues. Germline CDR1 and CDR2: MNHEY and SVGAGI. Trimming removed 5 bases from V and 1 base from J, with 14 bases in between. In DNA form, the CDR3 reads TGTGCCAGCAGTGCCACCGGGACAACGAACACTGAAGCTTTCTTT. This codes for CASSATGTTNTEAFF.

The chain is built from TRBV27 and TRBJ1-2; D is possibly TRBD1 (6 bases). V was trimmed by 0 bases and J by 5 bases, leaving 13 bases between them. The CDR3 sequence is 15 residues long. From germline, CDR1 is MNHEY and CDR2 SMNVEV (reference sequence). The CDR3 region is CASSLSRGAGYGYTF. The CDR3 nucleotides read TGTGCCAGCAGTTTATCGCGGGGGGCGGGGTATGGCTACACCTTC.

The rearrangement uses TRBV18 and TRBJ2-3, with a possible D match to TRBD2 (6 bases). This CDR3 region has 16 residues. CDR1 KGHSH and CDR2 LQKENI come from the germline V gene. The V end was cut by 3 bases, the J end by 2 bases, with 15 bases between. CDR3 coding DNA: TGTGCCAGCTCACCCGCCGCGCGGGGTTTCACAGATACGCAGTATTTT. As protein: CASSPAARGFTDTQYF.

V is TRBV6-6 and J is TRBJ1-3; D might be TRBD1 (6 bases). The CDR3 extends over 15 amino acids. The germline V gene encodes CDR1 MNHNY and CDR2 SVGAGI (reference sequence). Trimming took 6 bases from V and 3 from J, leaving 15 bases between them. The DNA for the CDR3 is TGTGCCAGCAGCAGGGGACGGGCCCTTGGAAACACCATATATTTT. Its translation is CASSRGRALGNTIYF.